This T cell receptor beta chain was captured in a study of blood T cell repertoires in COVID-19. At the level of the study: The United States, Italy and Spain supplied acute and convalescent COVID-19 samples. T cells, B-cell-depleted T cells, or PBMCs provided the cDNA or gDNA that served as material.

The CDR3 is made up of 18 amino acids. Germline assignment: CDR1 LGHNA and CDR2 YNFKEQ. V was pared by 0 bases and J by 9 bases, with 21 bases between. This clone appeared a single time. Authors' analysis steps: Nucleated cell number was recorded as an estimate derived from reference gene primer amplification. Only in-frame clones appear in the TCRdb table, and some are missing; sequencing was by immunoSEQ multiplex PCR. V and J calls and clone size are given by that table; D and trimming were obtained from the DNA. The sample includes about 130,000 clones, approximately 90% seen only once; the top ten take 10%.

The clonotype comes from a man aged 45-65 years with acute or convalescent COVID-19. Source material: peripheral blood. The chain has TRBV4-2 and TRBJ1-6, with D possibly TRBD1 on 5 matching bases. As DNA, the CDR3 is TGTGCCAGCAGCCAAGATAGGCTAGGTGCAGGGTTGGGTTCACCCCTCCACTTT. Protein sequence: CASSQDRLGAGLGSPLHF.